A single T cell receptor beta chain is shown here with its context. The data originate from a study of CD8 T cells in Susac syndrome. CDR3 length: 12 amino acids. Germline V lookup: CDR1 WNHNN, CDR2 SYGVQD (reference sequence). V was trimmed by 4 bases and J by 7 bases, leaving 9 bases between them. CD8+ and CD4+ T cells taken from blood had their TCR beta sequenced. TEMRA cells were enriched by FACS, and CD4+ and CD8+ T cells were negatively isolated. Reverse transcription of 0.5 to 1 ug RNA was performed with random hexamers. Across 54 Vbeta and 13 Jbeta, TCR beta CDR3 was amplified with immunoSEQ multiplex PCR. TCRdb fed the immunoSEQ multiplex PCR reads into MiXCR, producing one record per CDR3 protein. The table shows fewer than 300,000 distinct CDR3 sequences, with 70% to 90% occurring only once.

Sequencing was done on a sample of CD8+ T cells from PBMCs. The receptor comes from a human donor with multiple sclerosis. This chain links TRBV10-1 with TRBJ2-3; no clear D. The CDR3 DNA is TGCGCCAGCAGTGGAGAATCCTATACGCAGTATTTT. It is translated as CASSGESYTQYF.